This paragraph reports one T cell receptor (beta chain). This entry is derived from a study of blood T cell repertoires in COVID-19. The CDR3 contains 14 residues. With 6 bases removed from V and 1 base from J, the gap between germline ends came to 9 bases. Germline loops: CDR1 LGHDT, CDR2 YNNKEL (reference sequence). Participants, roughly 18 to 89 years old, spanned about two dozen US areas. The data were produced by immunoSEQ multiplex PCR, yet TCRdb's version contains in-frame clones alone and is incomplete. The sample carries about 240,000 clones, 70% to 90% recorded once. Sequenced: PBMCs or T cells enriched from blood (not recorded which). V usage is TRBV3-1 (or the pseudogene TRBV3-2) and J usage is TRBJ2-2, with a possible D match to TRBD2 (6 bases). The sequence was obtained from a woman aged 40 to 50 with acute COVID-19. The CDR3 loop reads CASRFSGNTGELFF. DNA of the CDR3: TGTGCCAGCAGGTTTAGCGGGAACACCGGGGAGCTGTTTTTT.